This T cell receptor beta chain was captured by sequencing in a study of neoadjuvant anti-PD-1 for oral cavity cancer. Generated by immunoSEQ multiplex PCR, the TCRdb table keeps only in-frame clones and is missing some. The table lists 7,500 or so clones, about 53% of them singletons. Notes on this clone: Its antigen is currently unknown.

Points from the study as a whole: TCR analyses covered only a few patients per response group.

The clonotype comes from a person aged 35-80 years with oral cavity squamous cell carcinoma. The sample in question was tumor tissue, obtained before nivolumab (anti-PD-1) treatment.

The CDR3 is CASQLHIRETQYF. Written as DNA, the CDR3 is TGTGCCAGCCAGCTCCACATCCGAGAGACCCAGTACTTC. J is TRBJ2-5 and V is TRBV5-8; D unclear. Trimming took 7 bases from V and 4 from J, leaving 14 bases between them. This CDR3 has 13 residues. CDR1 is SGHTS and CDR2 is YDEGEE in the germline V gene.